The 9 T cell receptor beta chains in this list originate from one sample, sequenced in a study of cytomegalovirus exposure and HLA in healthy donors. Amplification used 60 Vbeta primers and 13 Jbeta primers. Measured with immunoSEQ multiplex PCR; TCRdb has only the in-frame clones, and not every one. The table shows around 100,000 clones, with less than 70% occurring only once. The source material was PBMCs. These receptor sequences come from a woman in her 30s in good health and CMV-seronegative.

This clone has more than one count but fewer than ten. The chain recombines TRBV9 with TRBJ1-2; D gene unclear. Germline V gives CDR1 SGDLS, CDR2 YYNGEE. The CDR3 loop spans 17 amino acids. Trimming took 4 bases from V and 0 from J, leaving 19 bases between them. The CDR3 region has the DNA TGTGCCAGCAGCCCAAGGGCGGGCTCAGTCACTAACTATGGCTACACCTTC. This gives the protein CASSPRAGSVTNYGYTF. The full variable domain, completed using reference TRBV9 and TRBJ1-2, is DSGVTQTPKHLITATGQRVTLRCSPRSGDLSVYWYQQSLDQGLQFLIQYYNGEERAKGNILERFSAQQFPDLHSELNLSSLELGDSALYFCASSPRAGSVTNYGYTFGSGTRLTVV.

J is TRBJ1-1 and V is TRBV5-1; D call uncertain. Germline CDR1 is SGHRS and CDR2 is YFSETQ. The CDR3 spans 14 residues. V was pared by 3 bases and J by 1 base, with 10 bases between. The CDR3 region has the DNA TGCGCCAGCAGCTATGACGGCGGGAACACTGAAGCTTTCTTT. Translation gives CASSYDGGNTEAFF.

The gene calls are TRBV15 and TRBJ2-1; no clear D. The V gene lost 0 bases and the J gene lost 5 bases, with 11 bases spanning the gap. The CDR3 is 15 amino acids. Per germline, CDR1 LNHNV and CDR2 YYDKDF (reference sequence). The CDR3, as DNA: TGTGCCACCAGCAGAGATCCACGCAGTAACAATGAGCAGTTCTTC. Translating it yields CATSRDPRSNNEQFF. Full variable domain (rest looked up from reference TRBV15 and TRBJ2-1): DAMVIQNPRYQVTQFGKPVTLSCSQTLNHNVMYWYQQKSSQAPKLLFHYYDKDFNNEADTPDNFQSRRPNTSFCFLDIRSPGLGDTAMYLCATSRDPRSNNEQFFGPGTRLTVL.

The rearrangement uses TRBV6-5 and TRBJ1-4; D is perhaps TRBD1 (6 bases). CDR3 length: 16 amino acids. Between the trimmed V and J ends, which lost 2 bases and 2 bases, there was a span of 12 bases. The germline V gene has CDR1 MNHEY and CDR2 SVGAGI. CDR3 coding DNA: TGTGCCAGCAGTTACACCAGGGGTAGGACTAATGAAAAACTGTTTTTT. Its protein product is CASSYTRGRTNEKLFF.

The chain employs TRBV2 and TRBJ2-2, with 11 bases that match TRBD1. This CDR3 region has 17 residues. Looked up from germline, CDR1 is SNHLY and CDR2 is FYNNEI. J lost 1 base, V lost 7 bases, and 8 bases had no gene match. The CDR3: CASTLPGQGENTGELFF. In DNA form, the CDR3 reads TGTGCCAGCACCCTCCCGGGACAGGGGGAGAACACCGGGGAGCTGTTTTTT.

This CDR3 is CASSSSGSSYNEQFF. The CDR3 nucleotides read TGCGCCAGCAGCTCTAGCGGGAGCTCCTACAATGAGCAGTTCTTC. The chain has TRBV5-1 and TRBJ2-1; 10 nucleotides match TRBD2. The V and J ends lost 3 bases and 0 bases, in that order; junction bases with no gene match: 0. In germline, CDR1 is SGHRS, CDR2 YFSETQ. The CDR3 consists of 15 residues.

A few counts support this clone. The V gene is TRBV6-1, the J gene TRBJ1-5, with D maybe TRBD1 (6 bases). The V gene lost 3 bases and the J gene lost 2 bases, with 20 bases spanning the gap. The CDR3 is made up of 18 amino acids. Germline V gene lookup returns CDR1 MNHNS and CDR2 SASEGT. CDR3 coding DNA: TGTGCCAGCAGTGAGCACCTTGGACAGTCGAGAGGCAATCAGCCCCAGCATTTT. It specifies CASSEHLGQSRGNQPQHF.

CDR3 sequence reads: CATSRVDRGLDTQYF. CDR3 coding DNA: TGTGCCACCAGCAGAGTGGACAGGGGATTAGATACGCAGTATTTT. The V gene is TRBV15, the J gene TRBJ2-3; 9 bases agree with TRBD1. J lost 5 bases, V lost 1 base, and 4 bases had no gene match. Germline values: CDR1 LNHNV, CDR2 YYDKDF (reference sequence). This CDR3 comprises 15 residues. The full variable domain, rest sourced from reference TRBV15 and TRBJ2-3, is DAMVIQNPRYQVTQFGKPVTLSCSQTLNHNVMYWYQQKSSQAPKLLFHYYDKDFNNEADTPDNFQSRRPNTSFCFLDIRSPGLGDTAMYLCATSRVDRGLDTQYFGPGTRLTVL.

This clone was found many times. Because the CDR3's place on the DNA is in doubt, the DNA is left out and the CDR3 is given as listed by TCRdb. The V and J genes are TRBV19 and TRBJ1-5; the table's D call TRBD1 went unverified against the DNA. Ends included, the CDR3 has 17 residues. The V gene's germline CDR1 is LNHDA and CDR2 SQIVND (reference sequence). The CDR3 sequence: CASSIGFRARGQQPQHF.